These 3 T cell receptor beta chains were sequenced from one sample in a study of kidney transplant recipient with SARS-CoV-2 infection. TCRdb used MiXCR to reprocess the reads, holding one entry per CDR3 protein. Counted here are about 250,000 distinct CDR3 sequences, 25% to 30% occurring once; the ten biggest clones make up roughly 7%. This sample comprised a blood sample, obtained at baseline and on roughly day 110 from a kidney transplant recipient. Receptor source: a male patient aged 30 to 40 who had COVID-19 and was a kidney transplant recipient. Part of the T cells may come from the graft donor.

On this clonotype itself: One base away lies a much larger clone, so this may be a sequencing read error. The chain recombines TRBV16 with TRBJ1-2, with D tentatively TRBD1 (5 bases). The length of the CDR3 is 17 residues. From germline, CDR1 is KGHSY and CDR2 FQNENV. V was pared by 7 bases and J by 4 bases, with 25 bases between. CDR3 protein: CASNRRWVVRKTYGYTF. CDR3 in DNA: TGTGCCAGCAACAGGCGCTGGGTCGTTAGAAAGACCTATGGCTACACCTTC.

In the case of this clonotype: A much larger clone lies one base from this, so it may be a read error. The CDR3 coding sequence is TGTGCCTGGAGGACAGGTGGCTATGACTACACCTTC. It codes for CAWRTGGYDYTF. This sequence joins TRBV30 and TRBJ1-2; a weak D match, TRBD1 (6 bases). The CDR3 contains 12 residues. The germline gives CDR1 GTSNPN, CDR2 SVGIG (reference sequence).

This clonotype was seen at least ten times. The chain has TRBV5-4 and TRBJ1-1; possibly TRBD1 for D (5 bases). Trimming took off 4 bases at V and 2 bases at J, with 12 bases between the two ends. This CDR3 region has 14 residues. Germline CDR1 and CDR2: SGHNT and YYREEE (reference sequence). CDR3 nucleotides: TGTGCCAGCAGCCCGATGGGACCTAACACTGAAGCTTTCTTT. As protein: CASSPMGPNTEAFF.